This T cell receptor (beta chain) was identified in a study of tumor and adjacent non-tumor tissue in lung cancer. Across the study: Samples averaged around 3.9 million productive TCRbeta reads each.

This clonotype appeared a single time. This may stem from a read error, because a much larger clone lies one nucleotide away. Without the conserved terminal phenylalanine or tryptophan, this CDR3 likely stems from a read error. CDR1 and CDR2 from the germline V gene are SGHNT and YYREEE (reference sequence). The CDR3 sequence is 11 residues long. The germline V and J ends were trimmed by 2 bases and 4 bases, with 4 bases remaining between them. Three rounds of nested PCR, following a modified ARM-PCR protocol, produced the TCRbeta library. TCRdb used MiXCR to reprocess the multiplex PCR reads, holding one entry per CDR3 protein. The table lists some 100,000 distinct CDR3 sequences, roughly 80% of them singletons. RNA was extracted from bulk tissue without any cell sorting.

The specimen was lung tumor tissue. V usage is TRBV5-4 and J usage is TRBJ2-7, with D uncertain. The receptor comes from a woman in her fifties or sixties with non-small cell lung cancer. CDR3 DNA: TGTGCCAGCAGCTTTGGTTACGAGCAGTACATC. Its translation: CASSFGYEQYI.